This record looks at one T cell receptor (beta chain) sequence and its context. Its antigen is currently unknown. This entry belongs to a study of shared clonotypes between healthy human individuals. Study-level findings and limits: What naive subsets generally showed was a larger estimated richness than memory subsets showed.

The data were produced by immunoSEQ multiplex PCR, yet TCRdb's version contains in-frame clones alone and is incomplete. Of some 1.4 million clones in the sample, 95% to 97% were seen once. The CDR3 consists of 16 residues. Germline CDR1 SEHNR, CDR2 FQNEAQ (reference sequence). The V end lost 0 bases, the J end lost 5 bases, and 14 bases lay between the germline ends. This chain joins TRBV7-9 and TRBJ2-1, with D perhaps assigned TRBD1 or TRBD2 (5 bases each). This TCR was recovered from a man between 25 and 39 years old in good health. Sequences were obtained from naive CD4+ T cells sorted from blood. Specified subset: CD45RA+ positively selected. The CDR3 sequence is CASSLATGLADNEQFF. CDR3 nucleotide sequence: TGTGCCAGCAGCTTAGCAACAGGACTCGCCGACAATGAGCAGTTCTTC.